This T cell receptor (beta chain) originates from a study of CD8 T cells in ankylosing spondylitis. Germline V gene data show CDR1 as GTSNPN and CDR2 as SVGIG (reference sequence). V was trimmed by 1 base and J by 6 bases, leaving 9 bases between them. The CDR3 totals 13 residues. Overall study results and limits: With a CD8+ phenotype, disease-linked clones were relatively rare in peripheral blood. Apparently characteristic of ankylosing spondylitis blood was a TCR beta motif (eight highly homologous variants). Some motif variants had been reported before (in reactive arthritis synovial fluid and blood). Matched ankylosing spondylitis synovial fluid reportedly showed significant enrichment of disease-linked clones.

This clonotype came up a few times. Its antigen is unidentified. Molecular-barcoded quantitative 5'-RACE produced these TCR beta libraries. TCRdb called the 5' RACE reads again in MiXCR, with one record for every CDR3 protein. The sample has about 540,000 distinct CDR3 sequences, over 9.5% seen once; the top ten hold under 7.5%. The chain combines TRBV30 with TRBJ2-2; a weak D match, TRBD1 (5 bases). The clonotype comes from a male donor with ankylosing spondylitis. Sequencing was carried out using blood, either unsorted or a sorted T cell fraction (not recorded which). CDR3 protein: CAWSAGLAGELFF. The CDR3 DNA reads TGTGCCTGGAGTGCAGGGTTGGCCGGGGAGCTGTTTTTT.